This entry describes one TCR beta chain. What it binds is unknown. This sample is part of a study of CD8 T cells in ankylosing spondylitis. Findings of the study overall: Ankylosing spondylitis blood seemed to carry a telltale TCR beta motif made of under ten highly homologous variants. Within peripheral blood, clones linked to disease were CD8+ and relatively rare.

Scientists made TCR beta libraries using quantitative 5'-RACE with molecular barcodes. Each CDR3 protein gets one entry after TCRdb re-called the 5' RACE reads with MiXCR. The sample lists 300,000 to 400,000 distinct CDR3 sequences, around 10% occurring once. From germline, CDR1 is SGHRS and CDR2 YFSETQ. The CDR3 is 14 residues long. Trimming pared 0 bases from V and 4 bases from J, leaving 10 bases between. V usage is TRBV5-1 and J usage is TRBJ1-1; D is possibly TRBD1 (5 bases). Sequenced input: blood, either unsorted or a sorted T cell fraction (not recorded which). The TCR was taken from a female donor with ankylosing spondylitis or in good health (not recorded which). As DNA, the CDR3 is TGCGCCAGCAGCTTGGATGCCGGGGGCACTGAAGCTTTCTTT. The encoded protein is CASSLDAGGTEAFF.